This TCR beta chain was observed in a study of T cell clones after liver transplantation. Study overall: In this trial, immunosuppression withdrawal was attempted within 2 years of liver transplant. Samples came pre-transplant, pre-randomization before withdrawal, and post-randomization after withdrawal ended.

Germline values: CDR1 ENHRY, CDR2 SYGVKD. CDR3 length: 16 amino acids. Trimming took off 4 bases at V and 0 bases at J, with 15 bases between the two ends. Method: immunoSEQ multiplex PCR; TCRdb's copy keeps in-frame clones and lacks some. The sample consists of about 70,000 clones, 75% to 90% of them appearing once. This clonotype was obtained from a human patient who received a liver transplant. Some of the T cells may derive from the graft donor. The sequenced sample was CD4+ T cells from blood, obtained 12 months after liver transplant. The chain links TRBV10-3 to TRBJ1-1, with D perhaps TRBD1 (6 bases). CDR3 coding DNA: TGTGCCATCAGTGGGTCGGGACACTATATGAACACTGAAGCTTTCTTT. It codes for CAISGSGHYMNTEAFF.